The source of this TCR beta chain is a study of cytomegalovirus exposure and HLA in healthy donors (dated by TCRdb to 2017 to 2019). Study-wide context: An earlier analysis of some 600 of the donors reported approximately 300 Gb of sequence data and around 120 million unique TCR beta sequences obtained from 150 million to 200 million T cells. About 280 gigabases of sequencing data and tens of millions of unique TCR sequences were included in an early release covering about 700 HLA-typed donors. Of the roughly 420 genotyped donors, 80% to 90% were placed in the genetic ancestry cluster associated with self-reported Caucasian donors. The study was designed to test whether signatures of past pathogen exposure could be identified by cataloging public T cell receptors. Using immunosequencing, the study profiled T cell repertoires from about 610 subjects and related those repertoires to cytomegalovirus serostatus. A separate validation cohort of some 130 different subjects was used in addition to the roughly 670-subject first cohort. To predict cytomegalovirus infection status, the study combined high-throughput TCR immunosequencing, statistical association of individual TCRs with disease status, and machine learning. To study patterns of TCR occurrence, a later analysis re-analyzed previously published TCR beta repertoires from just over 650 donors and added high-resolution HLA genotyping. Rather than using new phenotypic data, the later analysis identified candidate immune exposures from TCR beta sequences and from how often those sequences occurred across donors. An earlier analysis of nearly 600 of the donors applied high-throughput TCR beta sequencing to assess whether each TCR beta V gene segment acted as functional or pseudogenic. Alongside the repertoire data, information on donor age, sex, ethnicity and CMV serostatus was compiled. A later genetic analysis took genome-wide SNP genotypes for about three fifths of the roughly 700 donors and used that subset as a discovery cohort. All discovery cohort repertoires had been generated using a single sequencing platform. HLA typing included class I and class II loci at four-digit resolution. The number of donors typed differed by locus, with roughly 620-640 for A, B, C, DRB1 and DQB1, around 520 for DQA1, about 610 for DPA1, and some 470 for DPB1. Four or five DR-DQ haplotypes were handled as single units for association and clustering, since linkage in the cohort was strong. On average, about 200,000 unique TCR beta nucleotide sequences were sequenced per donor among a few hundred genotyped donors of the cohort, with around 19% of those sequences being non-productive.

Trimming takes 6 bases from V and 4 bases from J, and the germline ends sit 10 bases apart. There are 13 amino acids in the CDR3, from cysteine to phenylalanine inclusive. Just CDR3 DNA is preserved here, 39 bases in frame from base 1. From a lookup of the germline V gene (reference sequence), CDR1 and CDR2 are MNHEY and SMNVEV. Remarks on this clone: The target of this receptor is not known. Per-base qualities were not stored, and no clone one base away is much larger.

The cohort comprised fewer than 750 healthy bone marrow donors. At the time of sampling, all cohort members were nominally healthy, though unrecorded immune exposures were likely present. The donor was CMV seropositive and belonged to the group of 250 to 300 seropositive cohort members. Each donor provided a peripheral blood sample, and peripheral blood mononuclear cells were used for TCR beta sequencing. The Qiagen DNeasy Blood Extraction Kit was used to extract genomic DNA from the blood cell samples. The protocol used for the library was the immunoSEQ multiplex PCR assay. The multiplex PCR relied on a mix of 60 forward primers for TCR Vbeta segments and 13 reverse primers for TCR Jbeta segments. Amplification of the CDR3 region of rearranged TCR beta genes was performed with a multiplex PCR assay on genomic DNA. The Illumina HiSeq System was used to sequence the amplified TCR beta libraries as 87-base-pair reads. The study's own analysis went as follows. In a later analysis, 77 million or so unique TCR beta chains were counted across the approximately 640 repertoires, and roughly 10 million of these chains were shared by at least two donors. Raw reads were error-corrected and collapsed into unique sequences with a nearest-neighbor algorithm that merged closely related sequences to remove PCR and sequencing errors. Alignment of CDR3 sequences to IMGT reference sequences was used to assign V, D and J gene segments. For a sequence to be retained, a match of at least six nucleotides to both a V gene segment and a J gene segment was required. Rearrangements were called productive when the CDR3 lacked stop codons and stayed in frame with V and J; all others were non-productive. CDR3 was defined by IMGT convention, running from the second conserved V-encoded cysteine to the conserved J-encoded phenylalanine. The earlier analysis of about 530 of the donors excluded any sequence lacking an unambiguous match to a single V gene segment. In an earlier analysis of a few hundred of the donors, a V segment was called functional when productive rearrangements were above 56.7%, and segregating when the standard deviation between donors exceeded 5%. To diagnose cytomegalovirus status from the catalog of TCR beta chain sequences, a statistical classification framework was built. In a later analysis, TCR nucleotide sequences were compared against IMGT/GENE-DB human TR gene sequences so that V and J genes could be assigned. The TCRdist pipeline was used in a later analysis to assign CDR3 sequences and most-parsimonious VDJ recombination scenarios. In a later analysis, every TCR beta chain was defined by the combination of its CDR3 amino acid sequence and its V-gene family, and reads without a unique V-gene family were dropped. A later analysis removed over 500 highly shared, low-generation-probability nucleotide sequences to deal with suspected cross-contamination and a sequencing artifact. A later analysis calculated a clonal expansion index for each public chain from normalized within-repertoire ranks of inferred template counts. A later analysis computed generation probabilities with a VDJ recombination model fitted to out-of-frame rearrangements, and checked the results against IGoR. Hypergeometric tests were used in a later analysis to score TCR-TCR, TCR-HLA and TCR-CMV co-occurrence, with a repertoire-size bias correction applied to the TCR pairs. False discovery rates were estimated in a later analysis by permuting HLA or CMV assignments 20 times. A later analysis grouped co-occurring TCRs with DBSCAN, adding TCRdist sequence similarity when clustering within HLA-allele-positive subsets. Co-occurrence clustering excluded repertoires with fewer than 30,000 or more than 120,000 public chains, plus five with anomalous nucleotide sharing. TCRdb's version of the immuneACCESS table is confined to in-frame rearrangements and falls short of the full clone set. An unresolved V gene accounts for under half of the shortfall where checked; the remainder is of unknown origin. V and J calls and clone size are as listed in that table; D and trimming were resolved from the DNA. In all, the sample holds about 140,000 clones, and about 79% of those were seen once. The top ten hold roughly 1.8% of the sample.

Overall results and qualifications from the work: Sequencing depth was assumed to be roughly uniform across donors in the presence/absence analyses, though that assumption may not hold. V-gene and J-gene trimming of TCR beta chains was associated with a missense DCLRE1C variant in a later genetic analysis, and the association was replicated in an independent cohort. The sequencing pipeline was judged likely to have produced a cluster of highly shared sequence variants as a technical artifact. In this cohort, only TCR beta chains were sequenced, and detectable features were limited by the absence of alpha or paired-chain data. A further reported finding was that TCR beta sequences accurately predicted the HLA-A and HLA-B alleles for most subjects in the first cohort. Because HLA typing was unavailable for some donors at each locus, only the typed subset was used in association tests. Because counts were too low, about 18 rarely observed V segments, including chromosome 9 orphons, were excluded from the earlier analysis of some 590 of the donors. Three of the identified cytomegalovirus-associated TCR beta chains were confirmed in vitro to be specific for cytomegalovirus antigens. The authors suggested that the approach could potentially be generalized to other disease states and immunological phenotypes. Correlated functional status among segregating V segments might be attributable to linkage disequilibrium, but an unknown experimental factor could not be ruled out. A total of 150 to 200 TCR beta chains were listed by the study as associated with cytomegalovirus. Specific HLA alleles were associated with roughly 17,000 TCR beta sequences at a false discovery rate of 0.05 in a later analysis. Some IMGT-functional V segments, including TRBV6-2 and TRBV6-3, could not be told apart with the 87-base-pair reads, so those segments were excluded. When HLA alleles, especially DR and DQ, strongly co-occurred, TCR associations were difficult to assign to individual alleles. Immune exposure information for the cohort was limited to CMV serostatus. A later analysis found that HLA-associated TCR beta chains were more clonally expanded and had lower generation probabilities than equally common non-associated chains. A later analysis found that most CMV-associated TCR beta chains appeared HLA-restricted, with HLA associations seemingly driven largely by CMV exposure. According to a later analysis, parvovirus B19, influenza, CMV and Epstein-Barr virus appeared linked to several top co-occurrence clusters. According to a later genetic analysis, donors in an Asian-associated ancestry cluster had fewer N-insertions in productive TCRs than the roughly 700-donor mean. In a later analysis, the rate of TCR association differed among HLA loci, with DRB1 alleles having the most associated TCRs and HLA-C alleles having the fewest. Across donors, most TCR sequences were observed very rarely, whereas some public TCRs were present in many individuals. In both the original and validation cohorts, the classifier was reported to diagnose cytomegalovirus status with high specificity and sensitivity. Broadly in line with IMGT annotations, most TCR beta V segments showed up in productive rearrangements about 87% or about 30% of the time in an earlier analysis of 587 of the donors.

The chain employs TRBV27 and TRBJ2-1, and the D gene may be TRBD2, 5 bases matching. Material: PBMCs. The clonotype comes from a female donor in good health and CMV-seropositive. The nucleotides read TGTGCCAGCAGGCGGGCCGAATACAATGAGCAGTTCTTC. This is translated as CASRRAEYNEQFF.